A selection of T cell receptor beta chains follows, all from one sample in a study of CD8+ T cells in alopecia areata. TCRdb's table, derived via immunoSEQ multiplex PCR, lists solely in-frame clones and lacks some. The repertoire holds roughly 140,000 clones, with 50% to 65% as singletons. This specimen was CD8+ T cells sorted from blood, taken at week 0. The origin of the receptors is a human donor with alopecia areata. Each CDR3 is given with its conserved first and last residue. Each record gives: clone size, D gene, J gene, V gene, CDR3 protein, CDR3 DNA. A D gene is named only where the DNA matches it firmly. Clone size is stated in some rows and not others, as once, few, many or a class when expanded.

- - TRBJ1-3 TRBV13 CASSFRPASGNTIYF TGTGCCAGCAGCTTTCGGCCAGCCTCTGGAAACACCATATATTTT
- - TRBJ2-1 TRBV29-1 CSVEGRDKQFF TGCAGCGTTGAAGGGAGGGACAAGCAGTTCTTC
- - TRBJ2-7 TRBV11-3 CASSLDPGRYEQYF TGTGCCAGCAGCTTAGACCCGGGCCGCTACGAGCAGTACTTC
- - TRBJ2-3 TRBV30 CAGNLRGSTDTQYF TGTGCCGGGAACCTCAGGGGTAGCACAGATACGCAGTATTTT
few - TRBJ2-2 TRBV19 CASSPSGAGELFF TGTGCCAGTAGTCCTTCAGGGGCCGGGGAGCTGTTTTTT
few - TRBJ1-1 TRBV4-1 CASSQTVGAEAFF TGCGCCAGCAGCCAAACCGTCGGCGCTGAAGCTTTCTTT
- - TRBJ1-1 TRBV5-1 CASNLRGGGVNTEAFF TGCGCCAGCAACCTACGAGGGGGTGGTGTGAACACTGAAGCTTTCTTT
few - TRBJ2-3 TRBV25-1 CASSEWVRDTDTQYF TGTGCCAGCAGTGAATGGGTCAGGGACACAGATACGCAGTATTTT
- - TRBJ2-1 TRBV7-9 CASSLASGGVYNEQFF TGTGCCAGCAGCTTAGCCTCCGGAGGTGTATACAATGAGCAGTTCTTC
few - TRBJ2-3 TRBV13 CASSLEAATDTQYF TGTGCCAGCAGCTTAGAGGCAGCCACAGATACGCAGTATTTT
- - TRBJ2-2 TRBV9 CASSVVDTGELFF TGTGCCAGCAGCGTAGTAGACACCGGGGAGCTGTTTTTT
- - TRBJ2-7 TRBV30 CACSRDGPYEQYF TGTGCCTGCTCCAGGGACGGACCCTACGAGCAGTACTTC
once - TRBJ2-1 TRBV2 CASSPASYNEQFF TGTGCCAGCAGTCCTGCGTCCTACAATGAGCAGTTCTTC
once - TRBJ2-1 TRBV2 CASSEELNFYNEQFF TGTGCCAGCAGTGAAGAATTAAATTTCTACAATGAGCAGTTCTTC